This record concerns one T cell receptor beta chain sequence. The data stem from a study of T cell responses to AZD1222 COVID-19 vaccine. Libraries were prepared by immunoSEQ multiplex PCR; TCRdb keeps only in-frame clonotypes and omits some of them. The table shows around 150,000 clones, with around nine tenths occurring only once. V lost 5 bases, J lost 8 bases, and 0 bases stayed unmatched. The length of the CDR3 is 11 residues. The chain combines TRBV12-3 or TRBV12-4 with TRBJ2-1; 7 nucleotides match TRBD2. Sequencing used peripheral blood, obtained on day 0 of AZD1222 vaccination. This receptor was taken from an adult in good health. In DNA form, the CDR3 reads TGTGCCAGCAGTCGGGGGGATGAGCAGTTCTTC. This codes for CASSRGDEQFF.